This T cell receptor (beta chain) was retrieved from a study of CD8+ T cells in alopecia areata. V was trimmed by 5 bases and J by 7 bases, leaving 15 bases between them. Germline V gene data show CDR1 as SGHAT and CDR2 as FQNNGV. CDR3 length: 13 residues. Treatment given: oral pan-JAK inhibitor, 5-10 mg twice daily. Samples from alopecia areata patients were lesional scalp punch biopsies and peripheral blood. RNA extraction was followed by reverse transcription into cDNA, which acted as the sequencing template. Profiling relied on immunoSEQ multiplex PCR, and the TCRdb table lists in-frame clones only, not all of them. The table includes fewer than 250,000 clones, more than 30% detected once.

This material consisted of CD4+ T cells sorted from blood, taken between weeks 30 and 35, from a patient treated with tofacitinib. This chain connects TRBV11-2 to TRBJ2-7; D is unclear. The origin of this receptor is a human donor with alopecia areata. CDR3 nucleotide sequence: TGTGCCAGCAGCACGGGCCTCCAAGGGGAGCAGTACTTC. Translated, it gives CASSTGLQGEQYF. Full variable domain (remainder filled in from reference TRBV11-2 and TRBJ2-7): EAGVAQSPRYKIIEKRQSVAFWCNPISGHATLYWYQQILGQGPKLLIQFQNNGVVDDSQLPKDRFSAERLKGVDSTLKIQPAKLEDSAVYLCASSTGLQGEQYFGPGTRLTVT.